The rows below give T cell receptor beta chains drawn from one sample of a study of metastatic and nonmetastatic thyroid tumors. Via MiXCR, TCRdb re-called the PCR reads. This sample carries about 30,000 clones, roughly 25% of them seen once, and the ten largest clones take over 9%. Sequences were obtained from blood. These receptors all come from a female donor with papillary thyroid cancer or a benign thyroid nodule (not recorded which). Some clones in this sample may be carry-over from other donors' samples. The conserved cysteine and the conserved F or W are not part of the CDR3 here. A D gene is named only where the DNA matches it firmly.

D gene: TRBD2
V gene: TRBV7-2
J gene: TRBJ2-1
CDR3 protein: ASRETGTSYNEQF

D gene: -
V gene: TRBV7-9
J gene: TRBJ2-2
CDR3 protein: ASSFEYTGELF

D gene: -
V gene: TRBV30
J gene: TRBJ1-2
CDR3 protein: AWSTLGGGRGYT

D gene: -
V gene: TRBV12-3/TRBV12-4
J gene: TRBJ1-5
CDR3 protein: ASSLMGDKPQH

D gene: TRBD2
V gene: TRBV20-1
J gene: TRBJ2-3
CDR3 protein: SARLLAGGPLTQY

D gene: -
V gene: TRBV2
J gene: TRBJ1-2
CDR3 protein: ASSDTPIGSASYGYT

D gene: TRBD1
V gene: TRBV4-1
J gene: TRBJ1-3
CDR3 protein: ASSQGTASGNTIY

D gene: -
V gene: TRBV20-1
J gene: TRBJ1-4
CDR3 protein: SAGPAGLGEKLF

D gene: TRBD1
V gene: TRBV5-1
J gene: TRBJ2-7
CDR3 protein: ASSLVSPGQGGEQY

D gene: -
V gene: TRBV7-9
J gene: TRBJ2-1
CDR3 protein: ASSLAGLNEQF

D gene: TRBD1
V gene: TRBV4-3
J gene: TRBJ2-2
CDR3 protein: ARSQNPGTDYTGELF

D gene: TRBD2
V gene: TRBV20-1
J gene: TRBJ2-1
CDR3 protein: SARSWTSGTGIEQF

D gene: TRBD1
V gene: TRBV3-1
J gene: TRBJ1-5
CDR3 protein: ASSLFRGLGNQPQH

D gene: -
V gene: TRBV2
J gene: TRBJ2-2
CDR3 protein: ASRTPGRRSWELF

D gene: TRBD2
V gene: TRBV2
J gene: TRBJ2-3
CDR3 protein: ASGGEDTQY

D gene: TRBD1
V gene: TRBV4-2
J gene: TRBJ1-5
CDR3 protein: ASSQDRGQNQPQH